This TCR beta chain was retrieved from a study of CD8 T cells in ankylosing spondylitis. Trimming cost V 3 bases and J 3 bases, with 19 bases left between them. The germline V gene encodes CDR1 LGHNA and CDR2 YNFKEQ. This CDR3 spans 17 amino acids. As the method for making TCR beta libraries, quantitative 5'-RACE with molecular barcodes was used. TCRdb independently ran MiXCR on the 5' RACE reads; one entry per CDR3 protein. The data show fewer than 650,000 distinct CDR3 sequences, with about 13% seen just once and 6.8% held by the top ten. Study-wide findings and caveats: In ankylosing spondylitis blood, a motif of eight highly homologous TCR beta variants appeared characteristic. Within matched ankylosing spondylitis synovial fluid, disease-linked clones were reportedly significantly enriched.

Turning to this clonotype: What it binds is not known.

This receptor was identified in a male donor with ankylosing spondylitis. Sequencing input: blood, either unsorted or a sorted T cell fraction (not recorded which). The chain is built from TRBV4-2 and TRBJ2-3; D is uncertain. Written as DNA, the CDR3 is TGTGCCAGCAGCCATCGAGGTAGTGCGGTAGGGACAGATACGCAGTATTTT. This translates into CASSHRGSAVGTDTQYF.